The next 6 T cell receptor beta chains were all read from a single sample in a study of cytomegalovirus exposure and HLA in healthy donors. The PCR contained 60 Vbeta and 13 Jbeta primers. The method was immunoSEQ multiplex PCR; TCRdb's version includes in-frame clones alone and lacks a portion of them. The sample holds approximately 110,000 clones; over 60% are singletons and the top ten take about 12%. Sequencing was performed on PBMCs. These receptors all come from a woman aged 55 to 70 in good health and CMV-seropositive.

The chain uses TRBV30 and TRBJ2-7; 7 bases are shared with TRBD1. This CDR3 contains 13 residues. The germline CDR1 and CDR2 sequences are GTSNPN and SVGIG (reference sequence). V lost 2 bases, J lost 2 bases, and 3 bases stayed unmatched. The CDR3 nucleotides are TGTGCCTGGAGTCGGGACAGAGCCTACGAGCAGTACTTC. Protein sequence: CAWSRDRAYEQYF.

The V and J genes are TRBV27 and TRBJ1-1; a possible D gene is TRBD1 (5 bases). V was clipped by 6 bases and J by 1 base, with 15 bases between them. Germline V gene sequence: CDR1 MNHEY, CDR2 SMNVEV (reference sequence). The CDR3 runs to 15 residues. CDR3 sequence: CASRDGGGGNTEAFF. CDR3 in DNA: TGTGCCAGCAGGGACGGCGGGGGGGGGAACACTGAAGCTTTCTTT.

CDR3 sequence: CASSLHYEQYF. The CDR3 DNA sequence: TGTGCCAGCAGTTTACACTACGAGCAGTACTTC. The V gene is TRBV28, the J gene TRBJ2-7, with D unclear. Trimming pared 2 bases from V and 3 bases from J, leaving 2 bases between. This CDR3 region has 11 residues. CDR1 is MDHEN and CDR2 is SYDVKM in the germline V gene.

The chain is built from TRBV7-9 and TRBJ2-3, with a tentative D call TRBD1 (5 bases). Deletions cut 6 bases from V and 0 bases from J, with 10 bases between. This CDR3 has 14 residues. Germline assignment: CDR1 SEHNR and CDR2 FQNEAQ (reference sequence). The CDR3 region has the DNA TGTGCCAGCAGACGACAGCAGAGCACAGATACGCAGTATTTT. It translates to CASRRQQSTDTQYF.

The genes are TRBV12-5 and TRBJ2-2, with D possibly being TRBD1 (6 bases). CDR1 is LGHNT, CDR2 FRNRAP, per germline. This CDR3 is built from 16 residues. Trimming removed 0 bases from V and 4 bases from J, with 12 bases in between. As DNA, the CDR3 is TGTGCTAGTGGTTTGGTTACAGGGCCCTTCACCGGGGAGCTGTTTTTT. It codes for CASGLVTGPFTGELFF. The full variable domain, with the rest looked up from reference TRBV12-5 and TRBJ2-2, is DARVTQTPRHKVTEMGQEVTMRCQPILGHNTVFWYRQTMMQGLELLAYFRNRAPLDDSGMPKDRFSAEMPDATLATLKIQPSEPRDSAVYFCASGLVTGPFTGELFFGEGSRLTVL.

V and J are TRBV19 and TRBJ1-2, with D hard to call. Germline values: CDR1 LNHDA, CDR2 SQIVND (reference sequence). Trimming cost V 6 bases and J 3 bases, with 11 bases left between them. This CDR3 has 13 amino acids. CDR3 nucleotide sequence: TGTGCCAGTAGCGCCCCCGGGTACTATGGCTACACCTTC. Translating gives CASSAPGYYGYTF.